The clone carrying this T cell receptor beta chain was detected many times. Antigen specificity is unknown. The data belong to a study of T cells after yellow fever vaccination. TCRdb ran MiXCR on the 5' RACE reads and lists one entry per CDR3 protein. The sample contains about 300,000 distinct CDR3 sequences, around 9.3% of which appear only once. Per germline, CDR1 MNHEY and CDR2 SVGEGT. The CDR3 is 12 residues long. V lost 9 bases and J lost 6, with 15 bases in between. Study-level findings and limits: At 96% for CD4 and 75% to 90% for CD8, most primary-vaccination clones showed up again after the booster.

The sample in question was CD4+ T cells sorted from PBMCs, obtained 5 days after the yellow fever booster vaccination. This TCR was sampled from a man between 18 and 35 years old who received the YFV17D yellow fever vaccine. The chain joins TRBV6-2 or TRBV6-3 to TRBJ2-7; tentatively, D is TRBD1 (5 bases). CDR3: CARSAGPREQYF. The CDR3 nucleotides read TGTGCCAGGTCGGCAGGGCCGCGCGAGCAGTACTTC.